These 2 T cell receptor beta chains were sequenced from one sample in a study of T cell clusters in autoimmune cytopenias. TRB was amplified from approximately 230 ng of peripheral blood genomic DNA per sample. TRB was amplified by touch-down multiplex PCR, primer pools A and B combined. TCRdb reprocessed the multiplex PCR reads, with one entry per CDR3 protein and no DNA. With under 8,500 distinct CDR3 sequences in the sample, the ten largest clones hold under 5%. These records were also assigned to another study, of T cell repertoires in aging, cancer and after chemotherapy.

The sample consisted of peripheral blood. Receptors originate from a human donor in good health.

Measured by frequency, this clonotype is medium-sized. The V and J genes are TRBV5-6 and TRBJ1-2. CDR3 length equals 14 residues. Germline V gene data show CDR1 as SGHDT and CDR2 as YYEEEE. Here the CDR3 reads CASSLGQSPYGYTF.

By frequency, this clonotype registers medium-sized. The chain links TRBV12-3 or TRBV12-4 to TRBJ1-6. CDR3 size: 12 residues. This chain's CDR3 is CASSYGNSPLHF.